This T cell receptor beta chain was observed in a study of blood T cell repertoires in COVID-19 (TCRdb year 2020). As for the study more broadly: Collaborator samples came from the United States, Italy and Spain and covered acute and convalescent phases of COVID-19. The prospective study material was composed of cDNA or gDNA derived from T cells, B-cell-depleted T cells, or PBMCs. The dataset comprised deeply sampled blood TCRbeta repertoires from subjects exposed to, actively infected with, or recovered from COVID-19. A freely available public database, intended as a resource for researchers studying the immune response to SARS-CoV-2, is where the repertoires were released. The samples were drawn from the first 160 participants of the ongoing ImmuneRACE study and from about 1,200 subjects provided by 6 global collaborators. The sample metadata nearly always contained a de-identified subject ID, COVID-19 status, age in years and sex. Where available, HLA class I and class II types were taken from metadata supplied by the sample provider and were not determined by assay-based typing. What the study reported, not specific to this receptor: The quantity of clinical and demographic metadata differed by source and by participant and was supplied without curation.

As regards this clone: Its binding antigen is unknown. No base-level quality is on record; no much larger clone is a single base apart.

The immunoSEQ Assay, a bias-controlled multiplex PCR, was used to amplify TCRbeta CDR3 regions from genomic DNA. From the authors' description of their analysis: Within the assay, amplification of reference gene primers was used to estimate how many nucleated cells each sample contained. Sequence reads were collapsed and filtered to measure the absolute abundance of every unique TCRbeta CDR3 rearrangement. Productive Simpson clonality was computed per sample as the square root of Simpson's diversity index over productive rearrangements. What TCRdb holds here is the immuneACCESS table cut down to in-frame rearrangements. Part of the clones is not present; checked against another copy, under half of the missing clones reflect an unresolved V gene, and the others are unexplained. The V and J calls and the clone size are those of that table, but D and trimming were determined from the DNA. The sample yields 45,000 to 60,000 clones; around 89% were counted once. The ten largest clones add up to less than 2% of the sample.

The collaborating institutions used their own protocols to collect whole blood in K2EDTA tubes. For TCRbeta analysis, collaborators shipped samples as frozen whole blood, isolated PBMCs, or DNA extracted from either of those sample types. V drops 5 bases and J drops 1 base, leaving 11 bases in between. CDR1 and CDR2 are read off the germline V gene (reference sequence) as LGHDT and YNNKEL. The CDR3 spans 14 residues, from the cysteine through the phenylalanine. CDR3 DNA only is kept here, 42 bases in frame from base 1. The TCR sequence derives from a man aged 60 to 75 with acute or convalescent COVID-19. Sequencing used peripheral blood. The sequence is built from TRBV3-1 (or the pseudogene TRBV3-2) and TRBJ1-1; 5 matching bases give a weak D call of TRBD1. The CDR3 protein: CASSRTNQNTEAFF. The DNA sequence is TGTGCCAGCAGCAGGACAAACCAGAACACTGAAGCTTTCTTT.